The 30 T cell receptor beta chains below come from one sample, sequenced in a study of T-cell memory formation after mild COVID-19. MiXCR, applied by TCRdb to the 5' RACE reads, yields one record per CDR3 protein. The table lists tens of thousands of distinct CDR3 sequences, roughly 17% of them singletons. The sequenced sample was PBMCs or a T cell subset sorted from them (not recorded which). All receptors come from an adult woman who had mild COVID-19 (a few samples of this study predate the infection). Cell type and time point are not known.

The V and J genes are TRBV7-9 and TRBJ1-2, with a weak D call TRBD1 (5 bases). The germline V gene encodes CDR1 SEHNR and CDR2 FQNEAQ (reference sequence). The ends were cut back, 11 bases at V and 3 bases at J, with 16 bases in the middle. The CDR3 contains 13 residues. The CDR3 here is CAGRHGHDYGYTF. Here the CDR3 DNA reads TGTGCCGGGCGACACGGACACGACTATGGCTACACCTTC.

The rearrangement uses TRBV4-1 and TRBJ2-7; D not certain. This CDR3 is built from 16 residues. The V end was cut by 5 bases, the J end by 5 bases, with 22 bases between. The germline CDR1 and CDR2 sequences are MGHRA and YSYEKL. The CDR3 sequence: CASSARRSQLAHEQYF. The CDR3 DNA sequence: TGCGCCAGCAGCGCAAGACGGTCACAGTTGGCCCACGAGCAGTACTTC.

This clonotype occurred a few times. The V gene is TRBV9, the J gene TRBJ2-5, with a possible D match to TRBD2 (7 bases). Germline V lookup: CDR1 SGDLS, CDR2 YYNGEE. The CDR3 is made up of 16 amino acids. Trimming took off 0 bases at V and 5 bases at J, with 17 bases between the two ends. The DNA of the CDR3 is TGTGCCAGCAGCGTAGGTGACAGGACTAGGGGGGAGACCCAGTACTTC. It yields the protein CASSVGDRTRGETQYF.

The rearrangement uses TRBV9 and TRBJ2-4; unclear D gene. The V gene lost 3 bases and the J gene lost 0 bases, with 10 bases spanning the gap. Germline V lookup: CDR1 SGDLS, CDR2 YYNGEE. The CDR3 is made up of 15 amino acids. The CDR3 DNA reads TGTGCCAGCAGCGATGGAGCGCTAGCCAAAAACATTCAGTACTTC. It is translated as CASSDGALAKNIQYF.

The gene calls are TRBV10-3 and TRBJ2-1, with D possibly matching TRBD2 (7 bases). The V end lost 4 bases, the J end lost 6 bases, and 19 bases lay between the germline ends. The CDR3 contains 16 residues. Germline CDR1 and CDR2: ENHRY and SYGVKD. The CDR3 reads CAISATTGGSVNEQFF. The CDR3 coding sequence is TGTGCCATCAGTGCCACCACGGGGGGCTCGGTCAATGAGCAGTTCTTC.

Here the CDR3 reads CASTWAGGGTEAFF. The CDR3 nucleotides read TGTGCCAGCACCTGGGCAGGAGGGGGCACTGAAGCTTTCTTT. V is TRBV5-5 and J is TRBJ1-1; possible D gene TRBD1, 6 bases. Per germline, CDR1 SGHKS and CDR2 YYEKEE (reference sequence). The CDR3 covers 14 residues. Deletions cut 6 bases from V and 4 bases from J, with 16 bases between. The full variable domain, its missing parts supplied by reference TRBV5-5 and TRBJ1-1, is DAGVTQSPTHLIKTRGQQVTLRCSPISGHKSVSWYQQVLGQGPQFIFQYYEKEERGRGNFPDRFSARQFPNYSSELNVNALLLGDSALYLCASTWAGGGTEAFFGQGTRLTVV.

The chain combines TRBV4-1 with TRBJ2-7, with D maybe TRBD2 (6 bases). Germline CDR1 MGHRA, CDR2 YSYEKL. V was clipped by 4 bases and J by 4 bases, with 20 bases between them. There are 16 residues in the CDR3. CDR3 residues: CASSPLPRGSRYEQYF. The CDR3 nucleotides read TGCGCCAGCAGCCCTCTCCCGCGGGGTTCCCGTTACGAGCAGTACTTC.

The V call is TRBV10-3, the J call TRBJ2-5, with 7 nucleotides matching TRBD2. V lost 0 bases to trimming and J lost 7 bases; unmatched junction nucleotides: 8. CDR3 length: 15 amino acids. CDR1 ENHRY and CDR2 SYGVKD come from the germline V gene. Here the CDR3 DNA reads TGTGCCATCAGTGAGTCCCCAGCGGGGCCTACGACCCAGTACTTC. Protein product: CAISESPAGPTTQYF.

As concerns this clonotype: One junction end disagrees with the germline gene, perhaps due to a read error. The genes are TRBV12-3 or TRBV12-4 and TRBJ2-7; D is possibly TRBD2 (6 bases). CDR3 length equals 11 residues. The CDR3 DNA sequence: TGTGCCAGCAGTTCGGGGCTAGCGATGAACTTC. It codes for CASSSGLAMNF.

In its sample, this clonotype ranks as medium-sized. The V gene is TRBV10-3, the J gene TRBJ2-5, with 8 nucleotides matching TRBD2. Germline assignment: CDR1 ENHRY and CDR2 SYGVKD. This CDR3 region has 16 residues. The ends lost 10 bases at V and 4 bases at J; junction bases unmatched: 17. CDR3 in amino acids: CATVGGVAGTGETQYF. CDR3 bases: TGTGCCACCGTAGGTGGGGTAGCGGGAACCGGAGAGACCCAGTACTTC.

The chain employs TRBV9 and TRBJ1-2; weak D call: TRBD1 (6 bases). V gave up 3 bases and J gave up 2 bases, with 11 bases separating them. Per germline, CDR1 SGDLS and CDR2 YYNGEE. The CDR3 extends over 14 amino acids. CDR3 residues: CASSDAQGNYGYTF. CDR3 DNA sequence: TGTGCCAGCAGCGACGCACAGGGCAACTATGGCTACACCTTC.

The rearrangement links TRBV5-1 to TRBJ2-1; D is perhaps TRBD2 (6 bases). The V gene lost 0 bases and the J gene lost 0 bases, with 13 bases spanning the gap. Germline V CDR1 and CDR2: SGHRS, YFSETQ. The CDR3 has 17 amino acids. CDR3: CASSLAGDSSSYNEQFF. The DNA of the CDR3 is TGCGCCAGCAGCTTGGCCGGGGACTCGAGCTCCTACAATGAGCAGTTCTTC.

This clonotype was detected only a few times. The gene calls are TRBV7-9 and TRBJ2-2; D may be TRBD2 (5 bases). Trimming took 4 bases from V and 1 from J, leaving 13 bases between them. Germline V CDR1 and CDR2: SEHNR, FQNEAQ (reference sequence). The CDR3 loop spans 16 amino acids. The CDR3, as DNA: TGTGCCAGCAGCTCGCCCCCGGGGAAGAACACCGGGGAGCTGTTTTTT. It encodes CASSSPPGKNTGELFF.

This clonotype was counted a few times. This rearrangement joins TRBV7-8 to TRBJ2-1; 9 bases agree with TRBD2. The trim removed 5 bases at V and 3 bases at J, leaving 5 bases unmatched. The CDR3 is made up of 15 amino acids. CDR1 SGHVS and CDR2 FQNEAQ come from the germline V gene. The CDR3 nucleotides are TGTGCCAGCAGCCCCCTTAGCGGGGGCTACAATGAGCAGTTCTTC. Translation: CASSPLSGGYNEQFF.

The chain is built from TRBV7-9 and TRBJ1-6; a weak D match, TRBD1 (5 bases). This CDR3 has 12 residues. V gave up 3 bases and J gave up 14 bases, with 11 bases separating them. Germline V gene data show CDR1 as SEHNR and CDR2 as FQNEAQ (reference sequence). The CDR3 protein is CASSLDTEALHF. The CDR3 DNA sequence: TGTGCCAGCAGCTTGGACACAGAGGCCCTCCACTTT.

This clonotype was picked up a small number of times. The chain combines TRBV7-9 with TRBJ1-2; no clear D gene. Germline V CDR1 and CDR2: SEHNR, FQNEAQ (reference sequence). The CDR3 length is 13 residues. V lost 2 bases and J lost 4, with 8 bases in between. The CDR3 loop reads CASSLPGRYGYTF. The CDR3 nucleotides are TGTGCCAGCAGCTTACCTGGTCGCTATGGCTACACCTTC. The whole variable domain, filled in from reference TRBV7-9 and TRBJ1-2, reads DTGVSQNPRHKITKRGQNVTFRCDPISEHNRLYWYRQTLGQGPEFLTYFQNEAQLEKSRLLSDRFSAERPKGSFSTLEIQRTEQGDSAMYLCASSLPGRYGYTFGSGTRLTVV.

This clonotype was seen a handful of times. The V gene is TRBV20-1, the J gene TRBJ2-7; unclear D gene. V lost 3 bases and J 1 base, leaving 7 bases between the germline ends. The CDR3 extends over 12 amino acids. Germline loops: CDR1 DFQATT, CDR2 SNEGSKA (reference sequence). The CDR3 DNA reads TGCAGTGCTAGCAGGCCGTCCTACGAGCAGTACTTC. The encoded protein is CSASRPSYEQYF.

This chain connects TRBV15 to TRBJ2-5; possibly TRBD1 or TRBD2 for D (5 bases each). Trimming shortened V by 4 bases and J by 2 bases, and 20 bases separated the two germline ends. Germline values: CDR1 LNHNV, CDR2 YYDKDF (reference sequence). CDR3 length: 17 residues. CDR3 DNA: TGTGCCACCAGCAACGAGACCGGGACGCCTCTTCAAGAGACCCAGTACTTC. Amino acids: CATSNETGTPLQETQYF.

The chain recombines TRBV7-9 with TRBJ2-1; D is undetermined. V was cut by 1 base and J by 8 bases, with 9 bases left in between. This CDR3 has 13 residues. The germline CDR1 and CDR2 sequences are SEHNR and FQNEAQ (reference sequence). The DNA for the CDR3 is TGTGCCAGCAGCTTAGACCCCCGGGATGAGCAGTTCTTC. It encodes CASSLDPRDEQFF.

About this clonotype itself: Germline is not matched at one junction end, which may reflect a read error. The chain carries TRBV4-3 and TRBJ2-7; D uncertain. Per the germline V gene, CDR1 is LGHNA and CDR2 is YSLEER. The CDR3 length is 13 residues. This CDR3 reads CPSSQDPEYEQYF. Written as DNA, the CDR3 is TGCCCCAGCAGCCAAGATCCAGAGTACGAGCAGTACTTC.

This clonotype was seen a few times. The chain uses TRBV29-1 and TRBJ2-3; the D gene could be TRBD1 or TRBD2 (5 bases each). The V end was cut by 1 base, the J end by 1 base, with 9 bases between. This CDR3 comprises 14 residues. The germline CDR1 and CDR2 sequences are SQVTM and ANQGSEA. The CDR3 DNA is TGCAGCGTTGAAGGAGGGGCTGGCACAGATACGCAGTATTTT. It codes for CSVEGGAGTDTQYF.

This clonotype occurred a few times. The chain links TRBV20-1 to TRBJ1-3, with 8 bases aligning to TRBD1. This CDR3 spans 16 amino acids. After removal of 6 bases from V and 0 bases from J, the junction contained 10 bases not matched to a gene. Germline assignment: CDR1 DFQATT and CDR2 SNEGSKA (reference sequence). The CDR3 region is CSATRGQGSSGNTIYF. The CDR3 nucleotides are TGCAGTGCCACCCGAGGACAGGGAAGCTCTGGAAACACCATATATTTT.

This clonotype was seen a handful of times. V gene TRBV7-9 combines with J gene TRBJ2-1; TRBD1 agrees at 7 bases. V lost 1 base to trimming and J lost 9 bases; unmatched junction nucleotides: 9. Looked up from germline, CDR1 is SEHNR and CDR2 is FQNEAQ (reference sequence). The CDR3 has 15 amino acids. The CDR3 region is CASSLDRGLGGEQFF. The CDR3 nucleotides read TGTGCCAGCAGCTTAGATAGGGGGCTAGGTGGTGAGCAGTTCTTC.

DNA of the CDR3: TGCGCCAGCAGCCACATCGCCTCCAGGGAGACCCAGTACTTC. Its translation is CASSHIASRETQYF. The gene calls are TRBV4-1 and TRBJ2-5; D gene unclear. Germline lookup yields CDR1 MGHRA and CDR2 YSYEKL. The length of the CDR3 is 14 residues. Trimming removed 3 bases from V and 5 bases from J, with 13 bases in between.

The J gene is TRBJ1-1, the V gene TRBV12-3 or TRBV12-4; D might be TRBD1 (6 bases). This CDR3 is built from 13 residues. V lost 5 bases and J lost 4, with 11 bases in between. CDR3 in DNA: TGTGCCAGCAGTGCTAAGGGGGGCACTGAAGCTTTCTTT. Translating it yields CASSAKGGTEAFF.

There are a few counts of this clonotype. V gene TRBV7-2 combines with J gene TRBJ1-3; TRBD1 matches at 9 bases. Germline CDR1 reads SGHTA; CDR2 reads FQGNSA. V lost 0 bases to trimming and J lost 1 base; unmatched junction nucleotides: 1. This CDR3 has 16 residues. CDR3 DNA: TGTGCCAGCAGCTTAGCGACAGGGGGTTCTGGAAACACCATATATTTT. Translating it yields CASSLATGGSGNTIYF.

This chain connects TRBV29-1 to TRBJ1-1, with a possible D match to TRBD1 (5 bases). CDR3 length: 14 residues. Germline CDR1 reads SQVTM; CDR2 reads ANQGSEA. V shed 2 bases and J shed 1 base, with 11 bases lying between them. The CDR3 loop is CSVEYETGNTEAFF. Here the CDR3 DNA reads TGCAGCGTTGAATACGAAACAGGGAACACTGAAGCTTTCTTT.

The chain joins TRBV6-5 to TRBJ2-5, with D perhaps matching TRBD1 (5 bases). The CDR3 has 15 amino acids. Germline loops: CDR1 MNHEY, CDR2 SVGAGI. The V and J ends lost 2 bases and 0 bases respectively, with 10 bases between them. The CDR3 loop is CASSYDRQYQETQYF. The CDR3, as DNA: TGTGCCAGCAGTTACGACAGACAGTACCAAGAGACCCAGTACTTC.

The rearrangement uses TRBV29-1 and TRBJ1-1; D call uncertain. CDR3 length: 12 amino acids. Trimming left V 8 bases short and J 7 bases short, with 17 bases between. The V gene's germline CDR1 is SQVTM and CDR2 ANQGSEA. CDR3 amino acids: CSTLSPLGEAFF. Written as DNA, the CDR3 is TGCAGCACGCTAAGCCCCTTGGGTGAAGCTTTCTTT.

The CDR3 is CASSQDRLPGSGANVLTF. The CDR3 coding sequence is TGCGCCAGCAGCCAAGATCGCCTCCCGGGCTCTGGGGCCAACGTCCTGACTTTC. This chain connects TRBV4-3 to TRBJ2-6; D is unclear. CDR3 length: 18 residues. Trimming shortened V by 0 bases and J by 0 bases, and 12 bases separated the two germline ends. Germline V gene lookup returns CDR1 LGHNA and CDR2 YSLEER.